This T cell receptor beta chain was sequenced for a study of blood T cell repertoires in COVID-19. The assay was immunoSEQ multiplex PCR, and TCRdb's table has in-frame clones only and misses some. The top ten clones hold approximately 5.8% of a sample with 80,000 or so clones, about 70% of them seen once. The germline gives CDR1 SEHNR, CDR2 FQNEAQ (reference sequence). The length of the CDR3 is 13 residues. V lost 6 bases and J lost 7; bases outside the gene matches: 6. The sequenced material came from peripheral blood. This TCR was sampled from a man aged 45-60 years with active or convalescent COVID-19. The V gene is TRBV7-9, the J gene TRBJ1-5; TRBD1 matches at 7 bases. CDR3 nucleotide sequence: TGTGCCAGCAGTCGGGACAGTAACCAGCCCCAGCATTTT. This translates into CASSRDSNQPQHF.